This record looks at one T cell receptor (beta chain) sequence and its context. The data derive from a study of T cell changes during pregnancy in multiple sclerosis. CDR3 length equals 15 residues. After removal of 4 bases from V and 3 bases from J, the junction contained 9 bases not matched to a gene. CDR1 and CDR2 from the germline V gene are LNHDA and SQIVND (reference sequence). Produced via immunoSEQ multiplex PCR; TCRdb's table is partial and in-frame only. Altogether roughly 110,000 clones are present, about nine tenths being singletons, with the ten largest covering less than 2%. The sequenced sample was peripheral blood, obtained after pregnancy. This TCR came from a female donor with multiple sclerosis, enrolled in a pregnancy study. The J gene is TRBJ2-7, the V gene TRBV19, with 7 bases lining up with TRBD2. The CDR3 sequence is CASSKTSFPGYEQYF. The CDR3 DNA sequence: TGTGCCAGTAGTAAGACTAGCTTCCCAGGCTACGAGCAGTACTTC.